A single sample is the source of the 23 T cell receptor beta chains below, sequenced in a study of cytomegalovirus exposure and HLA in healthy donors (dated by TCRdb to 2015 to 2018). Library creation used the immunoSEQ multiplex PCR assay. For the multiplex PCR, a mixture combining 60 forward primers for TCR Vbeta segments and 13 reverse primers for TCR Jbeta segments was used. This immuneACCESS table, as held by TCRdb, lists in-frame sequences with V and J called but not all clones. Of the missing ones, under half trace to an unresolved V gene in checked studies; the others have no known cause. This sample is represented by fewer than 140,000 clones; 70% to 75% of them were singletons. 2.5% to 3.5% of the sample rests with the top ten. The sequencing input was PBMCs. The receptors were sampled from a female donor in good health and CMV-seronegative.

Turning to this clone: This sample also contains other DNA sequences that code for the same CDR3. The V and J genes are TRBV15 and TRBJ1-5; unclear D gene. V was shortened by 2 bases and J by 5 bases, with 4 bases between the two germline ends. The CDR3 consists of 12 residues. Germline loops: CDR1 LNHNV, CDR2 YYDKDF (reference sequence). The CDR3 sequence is CATSRQDQPQHF. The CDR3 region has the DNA TGTGCCACCAGCAGACAGGATCAGCCCCAGCATTTT.

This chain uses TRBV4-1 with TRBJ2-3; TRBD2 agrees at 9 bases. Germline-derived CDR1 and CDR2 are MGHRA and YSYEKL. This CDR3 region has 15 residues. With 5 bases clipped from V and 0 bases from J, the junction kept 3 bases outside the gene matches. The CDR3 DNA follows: TGCGCCAGCAGCAGAGCGGGAGGTAGCACAGATACGCAGTATTTT. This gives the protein CASSRAGGSTDTQYF.

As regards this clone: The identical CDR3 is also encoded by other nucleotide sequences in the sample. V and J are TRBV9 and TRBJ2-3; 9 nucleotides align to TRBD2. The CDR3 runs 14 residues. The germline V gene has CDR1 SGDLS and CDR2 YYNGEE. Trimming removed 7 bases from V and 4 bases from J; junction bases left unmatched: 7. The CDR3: CASGAGGPADTQYF. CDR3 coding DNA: TGTGCCAGCGGTGCGGGAGGGCCGGCAGATACGCAGTATTTT.

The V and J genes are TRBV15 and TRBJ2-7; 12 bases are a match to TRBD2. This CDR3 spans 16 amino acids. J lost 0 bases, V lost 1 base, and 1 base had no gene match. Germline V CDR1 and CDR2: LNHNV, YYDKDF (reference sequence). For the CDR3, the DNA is TGTGCCACCAGCAGAGGACTAGCGGGAGACTCCTACGAGCAGTACTTC. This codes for CATSRGLAGDSYEQYF.

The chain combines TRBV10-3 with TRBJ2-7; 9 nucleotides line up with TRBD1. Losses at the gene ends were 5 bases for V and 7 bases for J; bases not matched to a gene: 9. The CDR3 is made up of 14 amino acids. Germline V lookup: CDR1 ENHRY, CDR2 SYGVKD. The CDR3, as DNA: TGTGCCATCAGTTCGGACAGGGGCATAGTGGAGCAGTACTTC. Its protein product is CAISSDRGIVEQYF.

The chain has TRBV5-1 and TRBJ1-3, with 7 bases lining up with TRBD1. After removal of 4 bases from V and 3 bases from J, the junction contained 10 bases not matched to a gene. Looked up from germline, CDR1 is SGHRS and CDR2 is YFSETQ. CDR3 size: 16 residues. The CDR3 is CASSGQSGGGGNTIYF. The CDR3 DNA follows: TGCGCCAGCAGCGGACAGTCAGGGGGAGGTGGAAACACCATATATTTT.

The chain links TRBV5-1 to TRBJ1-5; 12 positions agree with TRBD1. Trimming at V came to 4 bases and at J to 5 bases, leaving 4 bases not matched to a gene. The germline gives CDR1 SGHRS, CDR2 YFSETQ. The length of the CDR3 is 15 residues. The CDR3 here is CASSPGQGAYQPQHF. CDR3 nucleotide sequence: TGCGCCAGCAGCCCGGGACAGGGGGCTTATCAGCCCCAGCATTTT.

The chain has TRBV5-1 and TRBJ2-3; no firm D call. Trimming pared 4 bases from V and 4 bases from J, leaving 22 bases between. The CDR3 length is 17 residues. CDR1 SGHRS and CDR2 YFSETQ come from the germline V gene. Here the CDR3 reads CASSPGLLGMESDTQYF. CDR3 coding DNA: TGCGCCAGCAGCCCCGGCTTGTTGGGTATGGAGTCAGATACGCAGTATTTT.

As DNA, the CDR3 is TGTGCCAGCAGCTCCCTCAAGGGGGGGTTAAACTATGGCTACACCTTC. This encodes CASSSLKGGLNYGYTF. V usage is TRBV11-2 and J usage is TRBJ1-2, with TRBD1 as a possible D gene (6 bases). CDR3 size: 16 residues. V was clipped by 4 bases and J by 2 bases, with 17 bases between them. Germline V lookup: CDR1 SGHAT, CDR2 FQNNGV.

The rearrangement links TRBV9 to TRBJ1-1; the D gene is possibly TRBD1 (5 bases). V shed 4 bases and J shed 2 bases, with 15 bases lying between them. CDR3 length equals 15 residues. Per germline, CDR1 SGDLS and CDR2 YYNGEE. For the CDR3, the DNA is TGTGCCAGCAGCCAATTAGGGGCAGGCAACACTGAAGCTTTCTTT. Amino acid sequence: CASSQLGAGNTEAFF.

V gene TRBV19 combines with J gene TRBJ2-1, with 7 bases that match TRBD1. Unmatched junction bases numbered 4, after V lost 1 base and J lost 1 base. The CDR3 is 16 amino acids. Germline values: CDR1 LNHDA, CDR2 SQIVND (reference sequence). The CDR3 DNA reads TGTGCCAGTAGTATAGGGACAGGAAGGTCCTACAATGAGCAGTTCTTC. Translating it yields CASSIGTGRSYNEQFF.

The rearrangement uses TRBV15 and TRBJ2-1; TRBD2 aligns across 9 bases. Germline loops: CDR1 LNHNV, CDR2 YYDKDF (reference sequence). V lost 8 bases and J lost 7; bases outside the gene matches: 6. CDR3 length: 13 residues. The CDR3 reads CATAGGPSNEQFF. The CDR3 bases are TGTGCCACCGCGGGAGGGCCTAGTAATGAGCAGTTCTTC.

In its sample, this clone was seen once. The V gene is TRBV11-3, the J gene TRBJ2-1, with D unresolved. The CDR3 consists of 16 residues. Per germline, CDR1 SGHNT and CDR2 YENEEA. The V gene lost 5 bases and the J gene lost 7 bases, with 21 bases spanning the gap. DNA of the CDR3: TGTGCCAGCAGCGTGCCGACTCTACCCGAGAGGAATGAGCAGTTCTTC. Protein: CASSVPTLPERNEQFF.

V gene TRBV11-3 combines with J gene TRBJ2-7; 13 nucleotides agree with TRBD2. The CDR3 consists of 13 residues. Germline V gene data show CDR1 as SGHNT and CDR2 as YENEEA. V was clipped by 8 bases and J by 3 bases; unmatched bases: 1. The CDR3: CASRTSGSYEQYF. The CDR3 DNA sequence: TGTGCCAGCCGGACTAGCGGGAGCTACGAGCAGTACTTC. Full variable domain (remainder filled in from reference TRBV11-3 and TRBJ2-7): EAGVVQSPRYKIIEKKQPVAFWCNPISGHNTLYWYLQNLGQGPELLIRYENEEAVDDSQLPKDRFSAERLKGVDSTLKIQPAELGDSAVYLCASRTSGSYEQYFGPGTRLTVT.

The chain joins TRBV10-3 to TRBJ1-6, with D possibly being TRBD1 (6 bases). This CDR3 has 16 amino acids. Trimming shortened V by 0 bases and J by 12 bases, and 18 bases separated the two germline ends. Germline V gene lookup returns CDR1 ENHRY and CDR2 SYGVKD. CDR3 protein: CAISESWWEQGEPLHF. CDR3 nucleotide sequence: TGTGCCATCAGTGAGTCGTGGTGGGAACAGGGCGAACCCCTCCACTTT.

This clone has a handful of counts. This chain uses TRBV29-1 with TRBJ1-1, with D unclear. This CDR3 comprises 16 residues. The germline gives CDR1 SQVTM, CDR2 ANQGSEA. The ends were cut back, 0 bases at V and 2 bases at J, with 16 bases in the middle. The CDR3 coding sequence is TGCAGCGTTGAAGACCTAGAGGGAGGAGGAAACACTGAAGCTTTCTTT. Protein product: CSVEDLEGGGNTEAFF.

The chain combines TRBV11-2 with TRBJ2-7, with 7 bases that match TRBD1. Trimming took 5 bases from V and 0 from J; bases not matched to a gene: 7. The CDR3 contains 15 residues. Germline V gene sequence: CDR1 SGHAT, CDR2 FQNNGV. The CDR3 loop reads CASSRWGQSSYEQYF. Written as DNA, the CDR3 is TGTGCCAGCAGCCGGTGGGGACAGAGCTCCTACGAGCAGTACTTC.

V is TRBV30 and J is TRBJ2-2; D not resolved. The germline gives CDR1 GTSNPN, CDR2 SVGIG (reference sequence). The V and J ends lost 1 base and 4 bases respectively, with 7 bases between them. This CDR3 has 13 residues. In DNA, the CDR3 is TGTGCCTGGAGTGGACTGCGCACCGGGGAGCTGTTTTTT. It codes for CAWSGLRTGELFF.

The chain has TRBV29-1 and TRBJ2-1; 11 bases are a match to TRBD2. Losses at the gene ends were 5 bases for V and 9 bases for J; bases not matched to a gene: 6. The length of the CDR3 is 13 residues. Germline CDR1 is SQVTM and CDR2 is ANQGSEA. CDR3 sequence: CSVIPSGRFEQFF. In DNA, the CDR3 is TGCAGCGTTATACCTAGCGGGAGGTTTGAGCAGTTCTTC.

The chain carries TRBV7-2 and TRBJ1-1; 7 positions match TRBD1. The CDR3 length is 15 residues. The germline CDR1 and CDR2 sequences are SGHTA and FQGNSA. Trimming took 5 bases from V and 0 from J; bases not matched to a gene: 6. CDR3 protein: CASSGRTGLNTEAFF. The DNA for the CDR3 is TGTGCCAGCAGCGGTCGGACAGGATTGAACACTGAAGCTTTCTTT.

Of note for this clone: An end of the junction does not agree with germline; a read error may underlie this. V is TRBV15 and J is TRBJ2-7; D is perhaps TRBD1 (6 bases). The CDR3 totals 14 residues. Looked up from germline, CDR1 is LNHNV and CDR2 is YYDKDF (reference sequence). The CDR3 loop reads CATSRAGASSEQYF. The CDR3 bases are TGTGCCACCAGCAGGGCAGGGGCCTCCTCCGAGCAGTACTTC.

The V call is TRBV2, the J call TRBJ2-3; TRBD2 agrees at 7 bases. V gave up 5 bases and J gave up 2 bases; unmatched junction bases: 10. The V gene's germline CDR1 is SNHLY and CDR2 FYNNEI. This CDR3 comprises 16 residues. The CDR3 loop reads CASSTDLAVLTDTQYF. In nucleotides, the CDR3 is TGTGCCAGCAGTACAGACCTAGCGGTACTCACAGATACGCAGTATTTT.

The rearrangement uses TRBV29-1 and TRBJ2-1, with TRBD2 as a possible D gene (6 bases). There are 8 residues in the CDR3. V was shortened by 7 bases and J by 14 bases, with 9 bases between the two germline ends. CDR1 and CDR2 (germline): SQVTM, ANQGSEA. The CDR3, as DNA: TGCAGCGGGGGAGGCGAGTTCTTC. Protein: CSGGGEFF.